A single sample gave rise to the 10 T cell receptor beta chains below, sequenced in a study of identifying expanded T cells in peripheral blood. Clones were sequenced by immunoSEQ multiplex PCR, and TCRdb holds only the in-frame ones, with some missing. The data show 55,000 to 60,000 clones, roughly 90% seen once. The sequencing sample was made of blood. These receptors were taken from a person aged 18-70 years in good health.

V gene TRBV30 combines with J gene TRBJ1-2; 7 nucleotides align to TRBD1. This CDR3 comprises 13 residues. V lost 3 bases to trimming and J lost 6 bases; unmatched junction nucleotides: 7. Germline CDR1 reads GTSNPN; CDR2 reads SVGIG (reference sequence). The CDR3 DNA reads as TGTGCCTGGAGAAAGACAGGGCAAGATGGCTACACCTTC. Amino acid sequence: CAWRKTGQDGYTF.

The genes are TRBV5-6 and TRBJ2-1; 10 nucleotides align to TRBD2. The length of the CDR3 is 15 residues. The germline CDR1 and CDR2 sequences are SGHDT and YYEEEE. Germline trimming cut 4 bases from V and 5 bases from J; bases unmatched to any gene: 6. DNA for the CDR3: TGTGCCAGCAGCGCGACTAGCGGGCTTCACAATGAGCAGTTCTTC. Its protein is CASSATSGLHNEQFF.

The chain carries TRBV6-5 and TRBJ2-2, with TRBD1 identical over 8 bases. V was pared by 6 bases and J by 7 bases, with 4 bases of the junction left unmatched. Germline assignment: CDR1 MNHEY and CDR2 SVGAGI. This CDR3 has 13 amino acids. CDR3 bases: TGTGCCAGCAGCCGGACAGGGATCGGGGAGCTGTTTTTT. Translating gives CASSRTGIGELFF.

A remark on this clone: The germline gene is not matched at one end of the junction; a read error may be the cause. The chain has TRBV4-1 and TRBJ1-2; D is unresolved. The CDR3 covers 12 residues. The V gene's germline CDR1 is MGHRA and CDR2 YSYEKL. The CDR3 DNA is TGCGCCAGCAGCGAAGACATGTATGGCTACACCTTC. Translated: CASSEDMYGYTF.

V is TRBV5-4 and J is TRBJ2-3; 8 bases are a match to TRBD2. The trim removed 2 bases at V and 5 bases at J, leaving 10 bases unmatched. In germline, CDR1 is SGHNT, CDR2 YYREEE (reference sequence). The CDR3 totals 16 residues. CDR3 coding DNA: TGTGCCAGCAGCTTAAGGACGGGAGGGTTGGGAGATACGCAGTATTTT. Amino acid sequence: CASSLRTGGLGDTQYF.

This clone has only a few counts. V is TRBV6-6 and J is TRBJ2-7; D gene uncertain. V gave up 0 bases and J gave up 3 bases, with 9 bases separating them. The CDR3 is 14 residues long. The V gene's germline CDR1 is MNHNY and CDR2 SVGAGI (reference sequence). CDR3 sequence reads: CASSYSLVDYEQYF. The CDR3, as DNA: TGTGCCAGCAGTTACTCGTTAGTGGACTACGAGCAGTACTTC.

As concerns this clone: One junction end disagrees with the germline gene, perhaps due to a read error. The chain joins TRBV2 to TRBJ2-3; D remains unclear. This CDR3 region has 12 residues. Germline V gene sequence: CDR1 SNHLY, CDR2 FYNNEI. CDR3 region: CASTVVAVLPRF. In nucleotides, the CDR3 is TGTGCCAGCACGGTTGTGGCAGTTTTGCCGCGTTTT.

The CDR3 DNA is TGTGCCAGTAGTATAGTGGCGAGCGGGAGGGCCGCAGATACGCAGTATTTT. Its translation: CASSIVASGRAADTQYF. This chain connects TRBV19 to TRBJ2-3, with 10 bases lining up with TRBD2. The CDR3 has 17 amino acids. The germline gives CDR1 LNHDA, CDR2 SQIVND (reference sequence). J lost 4 bases, V lost 1 base, and 8 bases had no gene match.

The V gene is TRBV27, the J gene TRBJ2-7, with a tentative D call TRBD1 (6 bases). Germline V CDR1 and CDR2: MNHEY, SMNVEV (reference sequence). The CDR3 length is 14 residues. Trimming took 3 bases from V and 4 from J, leaving 13 bases between them. CDR3 DNA: TGTGCCAGCAGTTTGGTGGCAGGACAGTACGAGCAGTACTTC. It codes for CASSLVAGQYEQYF.

The V gene is TRBV6-5, the J gene TRBJ2-7, with TRBD1 matching over 7 bases. Trimming cost V 9 bases and J 1 base; bases outside gene matches: 9. Germline values: CDR1 MNHEY, CDR2 SVGAGI. The CDR3 is 14 residues long. CDR3 coding DNA: TGTGCCAGTCGGGACAGTAGCCCTTCCTACGAGCAGTACTTC. Protein sequence: CASRDSSPSYEQYF.